This entry lists 3 T cell receptor beta chains sequenced from one sample in a study of tumor and adjacent non-tumor tissue in lung cancer. This sample's RNA came from whole unsorted tissue. Distant lung tissue was collected more than 3 cm away from the tumor edge. A modified ARM-PCR protocol with three rounds of nested PCR amplified TCRbeta. TCRdb re-called the multiplex PCR reads with MiXCR, one entry per CDR3 protein. This repertoire shows almost 75,000 distinct CDR3 sequences, under 70% found once; its top ten account for about a quarter. Sequenced material: distant non-tumor lung tissue. The receptors were gathered from a woman between 45 and 65 years old with non-small cell lung cancer.

This clonotype was recorded many times. The chain combines TRBV10-2 with TRBJ2-1; 9 nucleotides align to TRBD2. Germline V gives CDR1 WSHSY, CDR2 SAAADI. Trimming at V came to 7 bases and at J to 3 bases, leaving 7 bases not matched to a gene. The CDR3 runs 15 residues. CDR3 nucleotide sequence: TGCGCCAGCACTGAAACTAGCGGGCTCTACAATGAGCAGTTCTTC. Its translation: CASTETSGLYNEQFF.

Only one count was recorded for this clonotype. A clone one base away is much larger, so this may be a read error. This rearrangement joins TRBV4-2 to TRBJ2-7, with 7 bases fitting TRBD1. The CDR3 is made up of 15 amino acids. The germline CDR1 and CDR2 sequences are LGHNA and YNFKEQ. The CDR3 loop reads CVSSQDYQGVREQYF. CDR3 coding DNA: TGTGTCAGCAGCCAAGATTACCAGGGGGTACGAGAGCAGTACTTC.

This clonotype was detected ten times or more. V usage is TRBV20-1 and J usage is TRBJ2-3, with D perhaps TRBD1 (6 bases). The germline V gene has CDR1 DFQATT and CDR2 SNEGSKA (reference sequence). Trimming left V 6 bases short and J 2 bases short, with 15 bases between. This CDR3 contains 14 residues. The CDR3 nucleotides are TGCAGTGCCGAGACAGGACTCCCCACAGATACGCAGTATTTT. Protein: CSAETGLPTDTQYF.